The 4 T cell receptor beta chains presented below share a single source sample, sequenced in a study of cytomegalovirus exposure and HLA in healthy donors. 60 Vbeta and 13 Jbeta primers were used in PCR. The protocol was immunoSEQ multiplex PCR, while the TCRdb copy is restricted to in-frame clones and leaves out a portion. Seen here are 100,000 to 150,000 clones, more than 80% observed once, and the top ten hold 1%. The specimen was PBMCs. Receptors originate from a man aged 35-49 years in good health and CMV-seronegative.

This clone was counted only a few times. The CDR3 sequence is CASSFADMGEQYF. CDR3 coding DNA: TGTGCCAGCAGCTTCGCCGACATGGGCGAGCAGTACTTC. The chain links TRBV7-9 to TRBJ2-7; D call uncertain. CDR1 SEHNR and CDR2 FQNEAQ come from the germline V gene (reference sequence). The CDR3 consists of 13 residues. V lost 3 bases to trimming and J lost 6 bases, with 12 bases between them.

The rearrangement links TRBV5-1 to TRBJ1-4, with 9 bases identical to TRBD1. There are 15 residues in the CDR3. Germline V CDR1 and CDR2: SGHRS, YFSETQ. J gave up 4 bases and V 2 bases, and 3 bases lay outside the gene matches. CDR3 protein: CASSLQGARNEKLFF. The CDR3 nucleotides read TGCGCCAGCAGCTTACAGGGGGCGCGTAATGAAAAACTGTTTTTT.

The gene calls are TRBV6-5 and TRBJ2-2; possible D gene TRBD2, 5 bases. The CDR3 runs to 12 residues. The V and J ends lost 6 bases and 5 bases respectively, with 7 bases between them. Germline values: CDR1 MNHEY, CDR2 SVGAGI. CDR3 amino acids: CASRPGTGELFF. As DNA, the CDR3 is TGTGCCAGCAGACCGGGAACCGGGGAGCTGTTTTTT.

The gene calls are TRBV25-1 and TRBJ2-3, with TRBD2 matching 12 bases. Germline values: CDR1 MGHDK, CDR2 SYGVNS. Unmatched junction bases numbered 9, after V lost 8 bases and J lost 3 bases. The CDR3 is 16 residues long. CDR3 sequence (DNA): TGTGCCAGCGGACTAGCGGGATCGAGGGGGACAGATACGCAGTATTTT. As protein: CASGLAGSRGTDTQYF.